The entry below describes one TCR beta chain. Its antigen specificity is not known. No base quality values were provided; no much bigger clone lies one nucleotide off. Every donor in the study was a healthy Caucasian. Three pairs of female monozygotic twins, all aged roughly 18 to 29 years, were included in the twin cohort. The RNA used for TCR libraries was isolated from peripheral blood mononuclear cells. The data derive from a study of identical twins (TCRdb year 2016). With respect to the entire study: TCR alpha and beta repertoires from monozygotic twins, unrelated adults of various ages and cord blood were deep-sequenced to test whether fetal clonotypes persist. To rule out contamination, the twin experiments were replicated at different times with different library preparation protocols. General conclusions and limits of the study: A weaker excess of twin sharing was found in beta out-of-frame sequences because the signal-to-noise ratio was lowered by fewer shared sequences. Out-of-frame TCR alpha sharing in monozygotic twins was systematically underestimated by recombination models, whereas sharing between unrelated individuals was in agreement with the recombination models. Zero-insertion analyses could be partly confounded by invariant T cells such as MAIT and iNKT, although diverse VJ usage argued against such confounding for most clonotypes. Fewer insertions were carried by abundant cord blood beta clonotypes, a similar but weaker trend appeared in young adult naive repertoires, and no such trend appeared in memory repertoires. Because the same donors could not be followed over many years, the conclusions relied on cross-sectional statistical analysis. Compared with coincidental sharing between unrelated individuals, an excess of low generation-probability sequences was observed among out-of-frame TCR alpha sequences shared between twins.

From a lookup of the germline V gene, CDR1 and CDR2 are SGHDT and YYEEEE. Counted from cysteine to phenylalanine, this CDR3 has 15 amino acids. CDR3 DNA is the only sequence kept; it has 45 bases, read in frame from the first base. The V end loses 6 bases and the J end loses 1 base, and a stretch of 14 bases separates them. Libraries were built with 5' RACE. Sequencing relied on an Illumina HiSeq 2000. Template switching added a universal primer binding site, and the final cDNA carried a unique molecular identifier that allowed TCR cDNA molecules to be counted accurately. Specific primers in the conserved constant-segment region were used to synthesize first-strand cDNA for the TCR alpha and beta chains. Each cDNA library was double barcoded, with a SMART-Mk sample barcode plus Illumina barcodes, to control for contamination. TruSeq adapter sequences, together with Illumina sample barcodes, were added in two successive PCR steps. Sequencing of the TCR alpha and beta cDNA libraries was done on the Illumina HiSeq platform using custom primers. The paper's processing steps were these. Unique molecular identifiers were extracted from raw reads with MiGEC, and CDR3 positions were determined with MiXCR. For each individual, recombination models were inferred using an EM algorithm with the repgenHMM and IGoR tools. Shared clonotype analysis was performed with the tcR package in R, normalizing sharing by the product of cloneset sizes. To study raw recombination without the effects of thymic and clonal selection, out-of-frame nonproductive sequences were analyzed. TCRdb took the public reads, trimmed them with fastp at Q25, ran MiXCR for clone calling and kept in-frame beta chains. For every CDR3 protein sequence, its rows merge into one entry that carries the most common genes and DNA. Here the V and J calls rest on TCRdb's processing, not on the authors' analysis. In this sample the table shows some 790,000 distinct CDR3 sequences, 15% to 20% of which occur a single time. The biggest ten clones account for around 13% of the sample.

This sample was also put to use in a study of T cells expressing NK-cell markers. As the second publication notes: TCR beta-chain repertoires were profiled in sorted CD3+CD56+NKG2C+, CD3+CD56+NKG2C- and CD3+CD56-NKG2C+ T-cell subsets from eight donors. Most of the eight sequenced donors were HCMV-seropositive and one was HCMV-seronegative. In several experiments an anti-gammadeltaTCR antibody was added to restrict sorting to alphabetaTCR-expressing T cells. In several donors, the dominant CD3+CD56+NKG2C+ clonotypes were among the top 10 CD8+ clonotypes and accounted for about 1.0-7.0% of CD8+ T cells. Those dominant clonotypes were again the most abundant among CD3+CD56-NKG2C+ cells in a few donors, at roughly 28.3-60.1%. It remained unclear whether the expanded NKG2C-expressing T cell clones were specific for HCMV antigens. The study sequenced eight donors, all healthy volunteers chosen at random: three men and five women. HCMV-specific IgG was detected in serum with a commercial ELISA kit to determine HCMV serostatus. For about 6 donors, unsorted PBMC were also used to sequence bulk peripheral blood T-cell repertoires. MIGEC was used to demultiplex reads and group reads by UMI, and MiTCR was used to assemble and quantify clonotypes. To remove erroneous sequences, TCR cDNA sequences were retained only when supported by two or more reads. The tcR package was used for downstream repertoire analysis, and clonotypes were matched across fractions by CDR3 nucleotide sequence plus V segment. VDJmatch was used to annotate antigen specificity against VDJdb, with one amino acid substitution in CDR3 permitted.

The V gene is TRBV5-6 and the J gene is TRBJ2-1; a weak D assignment points to TRBD1 (5 bases agree). The TCR comes from a woman in her late teens or twenties in good health. The sample comprised PBMCs. The CDR3 protein: CASTPRTLSYNEQFF. The DNA sequence is as follows: TGTGCCAGCACCCCCCGGACACTTTCCTACAATGAGCAGTTCTTC. With the portions outside the CDR3 filled from the reference TRBV5-6 and TRBJ2-1 genes, the complete variable region becomes DAGVTQSPTHLIKTRGQQVTLRCSPKSGHDTVSWYQQALGQGPQFIFQYYEEEERQRGNFPDRFSGHQFPNYSSELNVNALLLGDSALYLCASTPRTLSYNEQFFGPGTRLTVL.